This TCR beta chain appears in the sequencing data of a study of blood T cell repertoires in COVID-19. In the study overall: Donors in the United States, Italy and Spain gave samples during acute or convalescent COVID-19. In each case, the material was cDNA or gDNA derived from T cells, B-cell-depleted T cells, or PBMCs.

The CDR3 spans 15 residues. Germline assignment: CDR1 MNHEY and CDR2 SVGEGT. The J segment lost 6 bases and the V segment lost 6 bases, leaving 14 bases of the junction unmatched. Original processing methods: The authors estimated nucleated cell counts from reference gene primer amplification. Method: immunoSEQ multiplex PCR; TCRdb's copy keeps in-frame clones and lacks some. The DNA gave D and trimming, while V, J and clone size come from that table. The repertoire has about 170,000 clones, about 85% of them found once; the top ten carry around 1.2%. Sequencing was performed on peripheral blood. This sequence was found in a man between 60 and 75 years old who had recovered from COVID-19. This chain uses TRBV6-2 or TRBV6-3 with TRBJ2-7; TRBD1 aligns across 7 bases. CDR3 amino acids: CASSFTPDRAGEQYF. CDR3 in DNA: TGTGCCAGCAGCTTTACTCCCGACAGGGCGGGCGAGCAGTACTTC.